The 11 T cell receptor beta chains reported below all come from one sample, sequenced in a study of neurological immune-mediated disorders. One entry per CDR3 protein results from TCRdb running MiXCR on the 5' RACE reads. The sample has fewer than 85,000 distinct CDR3 sequences, just over 5% seen once. What was sequenced was PBMCs. The receptors shown here come from a woman in her thirties with multiple sclerosis.

This clonotype has at least ten counts. This chain links TRBV9 with TRBJ2-7; TRBD1 matches at 8 bases. The CDR3 contains 18 residues. V trimming: 0 bases; J trimming: 4 bases; junction bases outside the gene matches: 15. Germline V CDR1 and CDR2: SGDLS, YYNGEE. The DNA of the CDR3 is TGTGCCAGCAGCGTAGTGGTTGACAGGGGCCGCTCCTGTTACGAGCAGTACGTC. Protein: CASSVVVDRGRSCYEQYV.

About this clonotype itself: A read error may be the cause here, since a much bigger clone is one base away. The chain recombines TRBV12-3 or TRBV12-4 with TRBJ2-1; 7 bases match TRBD2. V trimming: 6 bases; J trimming: 8 bases; junction bases outside the gene matches: 13. The CDR3 is made up of 15 amino acids. The CDR3 DNA is TGTGCCAGCAGCCAGCCCCTCGCGGGAGCGGATGAGCAGTTCTTC. Protein product: CASSQPLAGADEQFF.

V usage is TRBV19 and J usage is TRBJ2-7; 8 bases match TRBD1. Germline V lookup: CDR1 LNHDA, CDR2 SQIVND (reference sequence). Unmatched junction bases numbered 2, after V lost 4 bases and J lost 0 bases. CDR3 length: 14 amino acids. CDR3: CASSTDRVSYEQYF. In DNA form, the CDR3 reads TGTGCCAGTAGTACGGACAGGGTCTCCTACGAGCAGTACTTC.

This clonotype came up many times. This sequence joins TRBV24-1 and TRBJ2-7; D unresolved. V lost 3 bases and J 2 bases, leaving 10 bases between the germline ends. The CDR3 spans 14 residues. Germline loops: CDR1 KGHDR, CDR2 SFDVKD. The CDR3 protein is CATSDAQDAYEQYF. CDR3 in DNA: TGTGCCACCAGTGATGCCCAGGACGCCTACGAGCAGTACTTC.

This clonotype came up many times. This sequence joins TRBV28 and TRBJ2-1; maybe TRBD1 (5 bases). Germline V gives CDR1 MDHEN, CDR2 SYDVKM. The CDR3 consists of 15 residues. With 3 bases removed from V and 5 bases from J, the gap between germline ends came to 14 bases. The CDR3 protein is CASSFPGSVDNEQFF. CDR3 DNA sequence: TGTGCCAGCAGTTTCCCAGGGTCGGTTGACAATGAGCAGTTCTTC.

On this clonotype itself: An end of the junction does not agree with germline; a read error may underlie this. The V gene is TRBV3-1, the J gene TRBJ1-1; D possibly corresponds to TRBD1 (6 bases). The CDR3 is 12 amino acids. Germline V CDR1 and CDR2: LGHDT, YNNKEL (reference sequence). Written as DNA, the CDR3 is TGTGACAGCAGCAAAGATGAGGGGGGAGCTTTCTTT. Translated, it gives CDSSKDEGGAFF.

Only a few counts were recorded for this clonotype. The V call is TRBV20-1, the J call TRBJ2-5; unclear D gene. This CDR3 contains 14 residues. CDR1 DFQATT and CDR2 SNEGSKA come from the germline V gene (reference sequence). Trimming left V 2 bases short and J 2 bases short, with 12 bases between. The CDR3 nucleotides are TGCAGTGCTAGATCCCTTGGCAGACAAGAGACCCAGTACTTC. Translated, it gives CSARSLGRQETQYF.

The sample holds many counts of this clonotype. The chain couples TRBV20-1 to TRBJ2-7; 8 bases map to TRBD2. The ends lost 0 bases at V and 0 bases at J; junction bases unmatched: 4. The V gene's germline CDR1 is DFQATT and CDR2 SNEGSKA (reference sequence). The CDR3 runs 15 residues. CDR3 sequence reads: CSARDPTSGSYEQYF. In nucleotides, the CDR3 is TGCAGTGCTAGAGATCCCACTAGCGGCTCCTACGAGCAGTACTTC.

V usage is TRBV20-1 and J usage is TRBJ2-5; D uncertain. The ends were cut back, 6 bases at V and 5 bases at J, with 13 bases in the middle. The V gene's germline CDR1 is DFQATT and CDR2 SNEGSKA (reference sequence). The CDR3 has 12 amino acids. This CDR3 reads CSAGQIGETQYF. The CDR3 DNA follows: TGCAGTGCCGGCCAGATTGGGGAGACCCAGTACTTC.

The sample holds many counts of this clonotype. V is TRBV7-8 and J is TRBJ2-2; D is perhaps TRBD1 or TRBD2 (5 bases each). The CDR3 sequence is 16 residues long. CDR1 SGHVS and CDR2 FQNEAQ come from the germline V gene. V was clipped by 6 bases and J by 5 bases, with 19 bases between them. The CDR3 loop reads CASRESYSWGTGELFF. CDR3 sequence (DNA): TGTGCCAGCAGGGAGAGCTACTCCTGGGGGACCGGGGAGCTGTTTTTT.

V gene TRBV25-1 combines with J gene TRBJ2-1, with D perhaps being TRBD1 or TRBD2 (5 bases each). Germline CDR1 and CDR2: MGHDK and SYGVNS. Trimming shortened V by 3 bases and J by 10 bases, and 13 bases separated the two germline ends. The length of the CDR3 is 13 residues. The DNA of the CDR3 is TGTGCCAGCAGTGAGGGGGATAGGATAGAGCAGTTCTTC. Amino acid sequence: CASSEGDRIEQFF. The entire variable domain, with the rest obtained from reference TRBV25-1 and TRBJ2-1, is as follows: EADIYQTPRYLVIGTGKKITLECSQTMGHDKMYWYQQDPGMELHLIHYSYGVNSTEKGDLSSESTVSRIRTEHFPLTLESARPSHTSQYLCASSEGDRIEQFFGPGTRLTVL.